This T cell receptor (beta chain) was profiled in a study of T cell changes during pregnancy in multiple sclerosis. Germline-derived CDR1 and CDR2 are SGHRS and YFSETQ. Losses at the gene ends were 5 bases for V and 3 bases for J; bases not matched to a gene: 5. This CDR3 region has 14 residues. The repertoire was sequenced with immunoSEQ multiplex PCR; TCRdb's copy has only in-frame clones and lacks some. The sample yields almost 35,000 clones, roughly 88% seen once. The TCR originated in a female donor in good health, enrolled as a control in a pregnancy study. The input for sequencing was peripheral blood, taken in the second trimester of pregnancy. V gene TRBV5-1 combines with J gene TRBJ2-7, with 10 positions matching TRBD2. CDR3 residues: CASSPAGGNYEQYF. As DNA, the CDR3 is TGCGCCAGCAGTCCAGCGGGAGGGAACTACGAGCAGTACTTC.